These 28 T cell receptor beta chains share one sample of origin, sequenced in a study of control samples from healthy donors and cancer patients. Using immunoSEQ multiplex PCR, the repertoire was profiled, and TCRdb retains in-frame clones only, with some absent. Of approximately 180,000 clones detected, 85% to 95% appear once; the ten largest clones hold 1.1% to 1.5%. Material for sequencing was blood. These receptors originate from a woman in her late teens or twenties in good health.

The chain links TRBV5-1 to TRBJ2-2; the D gene is possibly TRBD1 (5 bases). V was pared by 3 bases and J by 5 bases, with 8 bases between. Germline V gives CDR1 SGHRS, CDR2 YFSETQ. The CDR3 is 13 residues long. The CDR3 reads CASSSRETGELFF. The DNA for the CDR3 is TGCGCCAGCAGCTCCAGGGAAACCGGGGAGCTGTTTTTT.

This chain links TRBV18 with TRBJ2-1; no clear D gene. The CDR3 is 16 residues long. Germline CDR1 and CDR2: KGHSH and LQKENI. V lost 5 bases and J lost 0, with 14 bases in between. The CDR3 nucleotides read TGTGCCAGCTCAACGTCCTCACAGAGCTCCTACAATGAGCAGTTCTTC. This sequence encodes CASSTSSQSSYNEQFF.

The gene calls are TRBV2 and TRBJ2-7, with D perhaps being TRBD1 or TRBD2 (5 bases each). V lost 7 bases, J lost 0 bases, and 13 bases lay in between. The CDR3 covers 14 residues. From germline, CDR1 is SNHLY and CDR2 FYNNEI. The CDR3 protein is CASIRGRDSYEQYF. For the CDR3, the DNA is TGTGCCAGCATCCGGGGCAGGGACTCCTACGAGCAGTACTTC. The whole variable domain, filled in from reference TRBV2 and TRBJ2-7, reads EPEVTQTPSHQVTQMGQEVILRCVPISNHLYFYWYRQILGQKVEFLVSFYNNEISEKSEIFDDQFSVERPDGSNFTLKIRSTKLEDSAMYFCASIRGRDSYEQYFGPGTRLTVT.

The chain joins TRBV4-3 to TRBJ2-7, with unresolved D. There are 15 residues in the CDR3. CDR1 is LGHNA, CDR2 YSLEER, per germline. The V gene lost 0 bases and the J gene lost 4 bases, with 13 bases spanning the gap. CDR3 nucleotide sequence: TGCGCCAGCAGCCAAGAGTATCCAGCCTCTTACGAGCAGTACTTC. It specifies CASSQEYPASYEQYF.

The J gene is TRBJ2-5, the V gene TRBV18; D gene uncertain. The CDR3 length is 12 residues. The V and J ends lost 1 base and 6 bases respectively, with 6 bases between them. Germline V lookup: CDR1 KGHSH, CDR2 LQKENI. CDR3 loop: CASSPLGKTQYF. In nucleotides, the CDR3 is TGTGCCAGCTCACCACTGGGGAAGACCCAGTACTTC.

V and J are TRBV6-1 and TRBJ2-1; D might be TRBD2 (7 bases). Per the germline V gene, CDR1 is MNHNS and CDR2 is SASEGT. The CDR3 consists of 17 residues. Trimming removed 1 base from V and 1 base from J, with 14 bases in between. CDR3 DNA sequence: TGTGCCAGCAGTGAAGGGAGGGGGGGAAATTCCTACAATGAGCAGTTCTTC. It is translated as CASSEGRGGNSYNEQFF.

This chain links TRBV7-2 with TRBJ1-6; D possibly corresponds to TRBD1 (5 bases). Germline-derived CDR1 and CDR2 are SGHTA and FQGNSA. V lost 6 bases to trimming and J lost 7 bases, with 13 bases between them. The CDR3 spans 14 residues. CDR3 DNA: TGTGCCAGCAGTCCAGGGTTGGGGAATTCACCCCTCCACTTT. Its translation: CASSPGLGNSPLHF.

The genes are TRBV6-1 and TRBJ2-3; D possibly corresponds to TRBD1 (5 bases). The CDR3 runs to 16 residues. Germline V gene lookup returns CDR1 MNHNS and CDR2 SASEGT. The ends were cut back, 3 bases at V and 4 bases at J, with 17 bases in the middle. DNA for the CDR3: TGTGCCAGCAGTGAGTTCGGCAGGGTTGAACCAGATACGCAGTATTTT. Its protein product is CASSEFGRVEPDTQYF.

The chain employs TRBV13 and TRBJ2-7; 8 bases fit TRBD1. The CDR3 consists of 15 residues. The V gene end was trimmed by 7 bases and the J gene end by 2 bases; junction bases not matched to a gene: 10. In germline, CDR1 is PRHDT, CDR2 FYEKMQ (reference sequence). This chain's CDR3 is CASTTKQGQAYEQYF. The CDR3 nucleotides are TGTGCCAGCACCACAAAACAGGGACAGGCCTACGAGCAGTACTTC.

This chain joins TRBV18 and TRBJ1-2; no clear D gene. The CDR3 covers 14 residues. Germline V gene sequence: CDR1 KGHSH, CDR2 LQKENI. The V and J ends lost 3 bases and 0 bases respectively, with 8 bases between them. Here the CDR3 DNA reads TGTGCCAGCTCACCCCAAGGATCTAACTATGGCTACACCTTC. This sequence encodes CASSPQGSNYGYTF.

The rearrangement joins TRBV27 to TRBJ2-2, with D maybe TRBD2 (5 bases). The CDR3 is made up of 11 amino acids. From germline, CDR1 is MNHEY and CDR2 SMNVEV (reference sequence). Trimming removed 7 bases from V and 6 bases from J, with 6 bases in between. CDR3 loop: CASNGAGELFF. The CDR3 DNA follows: TGTGCCAGCAACGGGGCCGGGGAGCTGTTTTTT.

The genes are TRBV11-2 and TRBJ1-3; D uncertain. V was shortened by 1 base and J by 3 bases, with 10 bases between the two germline ends. Per germline, CDR1 SGHAT and CDR2 FQNNGV. The CDR3 is 15 amino acids. In DNA form, the CDR3 reads TGTGCCAGCAGCTTAGTTAAAACAGTTGGAAACACCATATATTTT. It codes for CASSLVKTVGNTIYF.

The V call is TRBV28, the J call TRBJ1-5, with a tentative D call TRBD1 (6 bases). This CDR3 has 15 amino acids. Trimming cost V 8 bases and J 6 bases, with 20 bases left between them. Germline CDR1 MDHEN, CDR2 SYDVKM. The CDR3 DNA reads as TGTGCCAGCTCTCTAGGGGGGGTCTCACGTCAGCCCCAGCATTTT. Translation: CASSLGGVSRQPQHF.

V usage is TRBV4-1 and J usage is TRBJ1-1; 7 nucleotides line up with TRBD1. Per the germline V gene, CDR1 is MGHRA and CDR2 is YSYEKL. CDR3 length: 16 amino acids. Losses at the gene ends were 4 bases for V and 3 bases for J; bases not matched to a gene: 11. The CDR3 nucleotides are TGCGCCAGCAGCCCCCCAGGGGGGCCGGGGGACACTGAAGCTTTCTTT. This gives the protein CASSPPGGPGDTEAFF.

This rearrangement joins TRBV7-2 to TRBJ1-5, with D possibly matching TRBD1 (6 bases). This CDR3 is 18 amino acids long. The V end was cut by 5 bases, the J end by 0 bases, with 20 bases between. Germline loops: CDR1 SGHTA, CDR2 FQGNSA. The CDR3 reads CASSHPYGTRASNQPQHF. The CDR3 DNA is TGTGCCAGCAGCCACCCATACGGGACAAGGGCTAGCAATCAGCCCCAGCATTTT.

This clone was counted once. The J gene is TRBJ1-4, the V gene TRBV18; 7 nucleotides agree with TRBD1. CDR1 and CDR2 (germline): KGHSH, LQKENI. The length of the CDR3 is 18 residues. V lost 2 bases and J lost 3; bases outside the gene matches: 12. CDR3 coding DNA: TGTGCCAGCTCACCATTCAAGGGGGCAAGGATAGCTAATGAAAAACTGTTTTTT. Its protein product is CASSPFKGARIANEKLFF.

The chain carries TRBV5-6 and TRBJ2-1; the match to TRBD1 covers 9 bases. The CDR3 is made up of 17 amino acids. CDR1 is SGHDT, CDR2 YYEEEE, per germline. V gave up 3 bases and J gave up 0 bases; unmatched junction bases: 7. The CDR3 nucleotides read TGTGCCAGCAGCTCACGCGGACAGGGGAGCTCCTACAATGAGCAGTTCTTC. Its translation is CASSSRGQGSSYNEQFF.

The rearrangement joins TRBV19 to TRBJ2-2; 9 bases are shared with TRBD2. CDR1 LNHDA and CDR2 SQIVND come from the germline V gene (reference sequence). V gave up 3 bases and J gave up 6 bases; unmatched junction bases: 8. The CDR3 sequence is 16 residues long. The CDR3 spells CASSISPGLASGELFF. Written as DNA, the CDR3 is TGTGCCAGTAGTATTTCTCCGGGACTAGCTTCCGGGGAGCTGTTTTTT.

This clone was seen just once. The rearrangement links TRBV2 to TRBJ2-2; D might be TRBD1 (6 bases). Trimming removed 7 bases from V and 5 bases from J, with 11 bases in between. This CDR3 spans 13 amino acids. The V gene's germline CDR1 is SNHLY and CDR2 FYNNEI. CDR3: CASTTTGTGELFF. The DNA of the CDR3 is TGTGCCAGCACCACTACAGGGACCGGGGAGCTGTTTTTT.

This chain uses TRBV16 with TRBJ1-5; D not resolved. Germline CDR1 is KGHSY and CDR2 is FQNENV. Trimming removed 4 bases at V and 7 bases at J, with 14 bases between. The CDR3 loop spans 14 amino acids. The CDR3 sequence: CASSLSSTGQPQHF. CDR3 coding DNA: TGTGCCAGCAGCCTCAGCAGCACCGGGCAGCCCCAGCATTTT.

This clone was observed a single time. V usage is TRBV5-6 and J usage is TRBJ1-1; weak D call: TRBD1 (6 bases). Per germline, CDR1 SGHDT and CDR2 YYEEEE. Trimming shortened V by 3 bases and J by 8 bases, and 17 bases separated the two germline ends. The CDR3 is made up of 14 amino acids. The CDR3 bases are TGTGCCAGCAGCTCAGCCTACTCAGGGGCGGAAGCTTTCTTT. As protein: CASSSAYSGAEAFF.

J is TRBJ1-2 and V is TRBV29-1, with D perhaps matching TRBD1 (6 bases). The germline V and J ends were trimmed by 3 bases and 6 bases, with 8 bases remaining between them. CDR3 length equals 11 residues. Germline CDR1 and CDR2: SQVTM and ANQGSEA. CDR3 nucleotides: TGCAGCGTTGAGGGGGCACATGGCTACACCTTC. This encodes CSVEGAHGYTF.

V usage is TRBV3-1 (or the pseudogene TRBV3-2) and J usage is TRBJ1-2; TRBD1 might be the D (5 bases). CDR3 length equals 15 residues. CDR1 is LGHDT and CDR2 is YNNKEL in the germline V gene (reference sequence). Deletions cut 0 bases from V and 4 bases from J, with 12 bases between. This CDR3 is CASSQDLTDTYGYTF. Written as DNA, the CDR3 is TGTGCCAGCAGCCAAGATCTGACAGACACCTATGGCTACACCTTC.

Turning to this clone: Other DNA variants within this sample encode the same CDR3. The J gene is TRBJ2-5, the V gene TRBV7-2; no reliable D call. V was clipped by 1 base and J by 5 bases, with 5 bases between them. Germline V gene sequence: CDR1 SGHTA, CDR2 FQGNSA. This CDR3 comprises 12 residues. CDR3 DNA: TGTGCCAGCAGCTTAGATTGGGAGACCCAGTACTTC. It yields the protein CASSLDWETQYF.

The genes are TRBV7-8 and TRBJ1-5; D remains ambiguous. Germline CDR1 is SGHVS and CDR2 is FQNEAQ. The CDR3 is made up of 15 amino acids. With 1 base removed from V and 0 bases from J, the gap between germline ends came to 7 bases. The CDR3 region is CASSLGSNSNQPQHF. In DNA, the CDR3 is TGTGCCAGCAGCTTAGGCAGCAATAGCAATCAGCCCCAGCATTTT.

V and J are TRBV7-9 and TRBJ2-5; tentatively, D is TRBD1 (5 bases). This CDR3 has 13 residues. V shed 3 bases and J shed 5 bases, with 10 bases lying between them. Per germline, CDR1 SEHNR and CDR2 FQNEAQ (reference sequence). This CDR3 is CASSFQGSETQYF. Written as DNA, the CDR3 is TGTGCCAGCAGCTTCCAGGGATCCGAGACCCAGTACTTC.

As concerns this clone: Other DNA sequences of this sample code for an identical CDR3. The chain is built from TRBV7-2 and TRBJ1-1; D is unresolved. Between the trimmed V and J ends, which lost 0 bases and 1 base, there was a span of 6 bases. This CDR3 contains 14 residues. Germline loops: CDR1 SGHTA, CDR2 FQGNSA. As DNA, the CDR3 is TGTGCCAGCAGCTTAGCAGGGCCGAACACTGAAGCTTTCTTT. As protein: CASSLAGPNTEAFF.

The CDR3 DNA sequence: TGCGCCAGCAGCCCGGGACAGGGTCCAGAGACCCAGTACTTC. Translated: CASSPGQGPETQYF. V gene TRBV4-1 combines with J gene TRBJ2-5, with 9 bases identical to TRBD1. J lost 4 bases, V lost 4 bases, and 4 bases had no gene match. Germline V gene data show CDR1 as MGHRA and CDR2 as YSYEKL. The CDR3 loop spans 14 amino acids.